The rows below give T cell receptor beta chains drawn from one sample of a study of T cells after somatic rescue of genetic block. Assay used: immunoSEQ multiplex PCR; TCRdb lists only in-frame clones, some missing. The profile covers 60,000 to 90,000 clones, with roughly 93% appearing a single time and approximately 3% taken by the ten largest. The specimen sequenced was peripheral blood mononuclear cells (PBMCs). The receptors stem from a man under 40. Both conserved end residues are part of each CDR3. Fields, in order: D gene, V gene, clone size, J gene, CDR3 protein, CDR3 DNA. A D gene is named only where the DNA matches it firmly. Clone sizes are given selectively: once, few, many, or a class where the clone is expanded.

D: NA
V: TRBV4-1
size: NA
J: TRBJ1-1
CDR3: CASSQIWGLSTEAFF
DNA: TGCGCCAGCAGCCAAATATGGGGATTGAGCACTGAAGCTTTCTTT

D: NA
V: TRBV10-3
size: NA
J: TRBJ1-5
CDR3: CAISEGTRYQPQHF
DNA: TGTGCCATCAGTGAGGGGACGAGGTATCAGCCCCAGCATTTT

D: TRBD1
V: TRBV7-9
size: NA
J: TRBJ2-3
CDR3: CASSPRLTGGKNTQYF
DNA: TGTGCCAGCAGCCCCCGGCTGACAGGGGGCAAAAATACGCAGTATTTT

D: NA
V: TRBV5-1
size: few
J: TRBJ2-5
CDR3: CASSLAWGQETQYF
DNA: TGCGCCAGCAGCTTGGCCTGGGGGCAAGAGACCCAGTACTTC

D: NA
V: TRBV18
size: NA
J: TRBJ2-5
CDR3: CASSQGRETQYF
DNA: TGTGCCAGCTCACAGGGTCGAGAGACCCAGTACTTC

D: NA
V: TRBV5-1
size: NA
J: TRBJ2-1
CDR3: CASSRFSGRNEQFF
DNA: TGCGCCAGCAGCAGATTCAGCGGGCGCAATGAGCAGTTCTTC

D: NA
V: TRBV7-8
size: NA
J: TRBJ2-7
CDR3: CASSLAVSSYEQYF
DNA: TGTGCCAGCAGCTTAGCTGTGAGTTCCTACGAGCAGTACTTC

D: NA
V: TRBV30
size: NA
J: TRBJ1-2
CDR3: CAWSVGLGNYGYTF
DNA: TGTGCCTGGAGTGTAGGGTTGGGAAACTATGGCTACACCTTC

D: NA
V: TRBV15
size: NA
J: TRBJ2-5
CDR3: CATSTPWGTPPLAQYF
DNA: TGTGCCACCAGCACCCCTTGGGGGACACCTCCATTGGCCCAGTACTTC

D: NA
V: TRBV4-1
size: NA
J: TRBJ1-1
CDR3: CASSQVTRNTEAFF
DNA: TGCGCCAGCAGCCAAGTTACTCGCAACACTGAAGCTTTCTTT

D: TRBD2
V: TRBV4-1
size: NA
J: TRBJ2-1
CDR3: CASSLTSGKDNEQFF
DNA: TGCGCCAGCAGCCTAACTAGCGGGAAGGACAATGAGCAGTTCTTC

D: NA
V: TRBV4-1
size: NA
J: TRBJ2-7
CDR3: CASSQNDGYEQYF
DNA: TGCGCCAGCAGCCAAAACGACGGCTACGAGCAGTACTTC

D: TRBD1
V: TRBV27
size: once
J: TRBJ1-6
CDR3: CASSKDRGNSPLHF
DNA: TGTGCCAGCAGTAAGGACAGGGGGAATTCACCCCTCCACTTT

D: TRBD2
V: TRBV2
size: NA
J: TRBJ2-1
CDR3: CASKTSGGVNEQFF
DNA: TGTGCCAGCAAAACGAGCGGGGGGGTCAATGAGCAGTTCTTC

D: NA
V: TRBV4-1
size: NA
J: TRBJ1-6
CDR3: CASSQDFRSYNSPLHF
DNA: TGCGCCAGCAGCCAAGATTTCAGATCCTATAATTCACCCCTCCACTTT

D: NA
V: TRBV2
size: few
J: TRBJ1-1
CDR3: CASSEPTGWTEAFF
DNA: TGTGCCAGCAGTGAACCAACAGGGTGGACTGAAGCTTTCTTT

D: NA
V: TRBV9
size: NA
J: TRBJ2-7
CDR3: CASSVGSVYEQYF
DNA: TGTGCCAGCAGCGTAGGGTCCGTCTACGAGCAGTACTTC

D: NA
V: TRBV6-1
size: NA
J: TRBJ2-7
CDR3: CASTGVHEQYF
DNA: TGTGCCAGCACAGGGGTGCACGAGCAGTACTTC

D: NA
V: TRBV5-1
size: NA
J: TRBJ2-2
CDR3: CASSLAAQGRTGELFF
DNA: TGCGCCAGCAGCTTGGCCGCGCAGGGAAGGACCGGGGAGCTGTTTTTT

D: NA
V: TRBV11-3
size: NA
J: TRBJ2-1
CDR3: CASSLAFTGEQFF
DNA: TGTGCCAGCAGCTTAGCCTTCACGGGGGAGCAGTTCTTC

D: TRBD2
V: TRBV27
size: NA
J: TRBJ2-5
CDR3: CASPTSGKETQYF
DNA: TGTGCCAGCCCGACTAGCGGGAAAGAGACCCAGTACTTC

D: TRBD2
V: TRBV4-3
size: NA
J: TRBJ2-1
CDR3: CASSLGLAGGPGNEQFF
DNA: TGCGCCAGCAGTTTAGGGCTAGCGGGAGGGCCGGGCAATGAGCAGTTCTTC

D: TRBD2
V: TRBV19
size: NA
J: TRBJ2-7
CDR3: CASSIEREAYEQYF
DNA: TGTGCCAGTAGTATAGAACGGGAGGCCTACGAGCAGTACTTC

D: TRBD2
V: TRBV7-9
size: once
J: TRBJ2-1
CDR3: CASTQGLAGVYEQFF
DNA: TGTGCCAGCACCCAGGGACTAGCGGGAGTCTATGAGCAGTTCTTC

D: TRBD1
V: TRBV29-1
size: NA
J: TRBJ2-7
CDR3: CSVGRDRGRGRSSYEQYF
DNA: TGCAGCGTGGGCCGGGACAGGGGACGAGGGAGGTCTTCCTACGAGCAGTACTTC

D: NA
V: TRBV7-6
size: NA
J: TRBJ1-1
CDR3: CASSLKAGDTEAFF
DNA: TGTGCCAGCAGCTTGAAGGCGGGCGACACTGAAGCTTTCTTT

D: NA
V: TRBV18
size: NA
J: TRBJ2-7
CDR3: CASSPPGGRYEQYF
DNA: TGTGCCAGCTCACCACCAGGGGGGCGGTACGAGCAGTACTTC